The present TCR beta chain was sequenced within a study of Ad26.COV2.S vaccination and SARS-CoV-2 variants. Overall study: Doses of Ad26.COV2.S were injected into muscle once or twice, 56 days apart.

As regards this clone: Its antigen is as yet unknown.

V was shortened by 4 bases and J by 8 bases, with 20 bases between the two germline ends. Germline CDR1 MNHNY, CDR2 SVGAGI (reference sequence). The CDR3 spans 16 residues. Described treatment: roughly 19 received Ad26.COV2.S at low or high dose, single or two shots; about 5 received placebo; per-sample allocation not given. Day 63 after the first injection of vaccine or placebo was the sampling time. Donor was an adult aged 18-55 years in Boston. Study-wide points: Analyses that measured TCR breadth and depth may have underestimated total T cell responses. Those who received vaccine or placebo ended up with similar non-spike TCR breadth.

Only in-frame clones appear in the TCRdb table, and some are missing; sequencing was by immunoSEQ multiplex PCR. The table has hundreds of thousands of clones, 89% seen once. The sequences come from peripheral blood, collected in a trial of Ad26.COV2.S vaccine versus placebo. The clonotype comes from a person aged 18-65 years who received the Ad26.COV2.S COVID-19 vaccine or a placebo. The chain couples TRBV6-6 to TRBJ2-2, with D possibly being TRBD1 (5 bases). Written as DNA, the CDR3 is TGTGCCAGCAGTTTCTCACAGGACATGACAAGAGGGGAGCTGTTTTTT. It yields the protein CASSFSQDMTRGELFF.